This T cell receptor beta chain was observed in a study of shared clonotypes between healthy human individuals (dated by TCRdb to the early 2020s). About the investigation overall: Three men and a couple of women, aged 18 to 49 years, made up the cohort. For each donor, three plates each were used for CD4 naive and CD4 memory, two plates were used for CD8 naive, and one plate was used for CD8 memory. The study deeply sequenced blood TCR repertoires of roughly five healthy adults to estimate repertoire size and the extent of clonotype sharing between individuals. To increase sequencing depth and limit assay-specific biases, different laboratories used diverse techniques to prepare libraries and sequence TCR repertoires. Each donor's leukapheresis produced roughly between roughly 0.9 and 8.9 billion PBMCs. Overall study results and their limits: When four donors were compared, the shared fraction of clonotypes was about 5.2% for naive CD4, more than 3% for naive CD8, 2% to 2.5% for memory CD4, and under 0.5% for memory CD8. Only blood was sampled, and tissue TCR repertoires likely differ from those in blood. The small number of donors limited the genetic and exposure-history diversity represented. Compared with non-shared clonotypes, clonotypes shared by all four sorted-subset donors had higher generation probabilities. Pairwise subsampling led to the expectation that sequencing depth would affect the degree of clonotype sharing among donors. Incomplete sequencing was indicated by rarefaction of sorted-subset datasets, despite the large sequencing depth. Estimated clonotype richness was generally larger for naive than for memory subsets.

Using the deep immunoSEQ assay, multiplex PCR amplified TCR CDR3 regions from genomic DNA. For each cell subset, the extracted genomic DNA was distributed evenly across all wells of several immunoSEQ 96-well plates, and each plate served as one replicate. For sorted subsets, each replicate PCR was loaded with 200 ng genomic DNA, equivalent to approximately 33,000 T cell genomes. The purified libraries were quantified using a Qubit 3.0 fluorometer, sized with a Bioanalyzer 2100, and then quantified again using the KAPA Library Quantification kit. Every immunoSEQ 96-well plate was sequenced on a separate single-read 150-cycle Illumina NextSeq 550 flow cell. Processing in the source paper ran as follows. Because the immunoSEQ output held only junctional sequences and lacked quality scores, the filtering could not match the filtering applied to full-length reads. Sequences were annotated with PyIR, a Python wrapper for IgBLAST v1.9, using IMGT germline references to assign V/J genes and CDR3. Reads with weak V/J assignments (E-value above 1e-6), missing CDR3, stop codons, out-of-frame junctions, or ambiguous translated residues were removed. A V3J clonotype was defined by an identical inferred V gene, J gene, and CDR3 amino acid sequence. Percentage overlap between repertoires was calculated by dividing the number of shared unique clonotypes by the size of the smaller repertoire. RTK rarefaction, the Chao1 estimator, and Recon v2.1 estimates of unobserved clonotypes were used to assess repertoire richness. OLGA was used to compute generation probabilities for all TCRbeta clonotypes that the gDNA method yielded from a few donors. As stored in TCRdb, this immuneACCESS dataset retains in-frame rearrangements with V and J assigned. A fraction of the clones does not appear; measured against another copy, unresolved V genes explain less than half of the discrepancy, and the remainder lacks a known reason. V and J calls and clone size are given by that table; D and trimming were obtained from the DNA. The table for this sample lists just over 2,000,000 clones; about 95% of them were counted only once. Around 1.1% of the sample lies in the top ten.

V is cut back by 2 bases and J by 5 bases, with 15 bases in the junction unmatched. The germline V gene gives CDR1 as SGHTA and CDR2 as FQGNSA. CDR3 length: 18 amino acids, cysteine to phenylalanine. This entry keeps only the CDR3 DNA: 54 bases, framed from base 1. On this clone itself: There is no known antigen for this receptor. Within one base of it there is no much larger clone, and no base qualities were kept.

CD8 naive samples were obtained by positive selection for CCR7 among CD45RO-negative cells, yielding a CD45RA+CCR7+ population from which TemRA cells were excluded. Donors were healthy HIV-negative adults with no recently reported acute infections or vaccinations. Only Caucasian adults living in Nashville, Tennessee, USA were represented among the donors. Blood was collected by leukapheresis, and PBMCs were isolated by Ficoll-Histopaque density gradient centrifugation and then cryopreserved in liquid nitrogen vapor phase. Analytical flow cytometry was used to check the purity and quantity of every magnetically sorted T cell population. From each sorted fraction, genomic DNA was isolated and quantified by UV absorbance on a Nanodrop 2000c.

This receptor chain uses TRBV7-2 and TRBJ2-7; 10 bases in the middle match TRBD2. The clonotype was recovered from a man younger than 35 in good health. The material sequenced was naive CD8+ T cells sorted from blood. Interpreted using the paper, the cell subset or site label stands for: CD45RA+CCR7+. CDR3 protein: CASSLFSSGRAKSHEQYF. At the DNA level, the sequence is TGTGCCAGCAGCTTATTTTCCAGCGGGAGGGCCAAGAGCCACGAGCAGTACTTC.